The entry below describes one TCR beta chain. This clone was counted a few times. What this receptor recognizes is not known. No much larger clonotype is one base removed from it; base qualities were not supplied. CDR1 SGHVS and CDR2 FQNEAQ were looked up in the germline V gene. V and J lose 4 bases and 1 base, and a span of 18 bases separates them. CDR3 length: 17 amino acids, cysteine to phenylalanine. Here the CDR3 DNA is all that survives: 51 bases in frame from base 1. Receptor amplification or capture employed the immunoSEQ multiplex PCR assay. For TCR sequencing, RNA was extracted from every sample and reverse transcribed into cDNA to serve as template. First-strand cDNA was synthesized using SuperScript III with a 2:1 mix of oligo-dT and random hexamers. A synthetic immune receptor repertoire was used to measure amplification bias, and any remaining bias was corrected computationally. Under the source paper's analysis protocol: After raw reads were preprocessed to remove errors, the CDR3 was defined following IMGT conventions as running from the conserved cysteine to phenylalanine. Clonality was computed by normalizing Shannon entropy by log2 of the number of productive unique TCRs and subtracting the result from 1. Whether each scalp clone was CD4 or CD8 was inferred by checking scalp TCRbeta sequences against the CD4 and CD8 repertoires from sorted blood. TCRdb re-hosts the immuneACCESS table, in-frame sequences only. Its copies lack some clones; in the studies checked, an unresolved V gene accounts for under half of them, and the cause for the rest is not known. V and J calls and clone size are as listed in that table; D and trimming were resolved from the DNA. The sample table contains 200,000 to 250,000 clones; only one count was recorded for more than 30% of them. 0.48% of the sample is held by the ten biggest clonotypes.

This entry is derived from a study of CD8+ T cells in alopecia areata (dated by TCRdb to the late 2010s). About the investigation overall: The treated patients, all with moderate-to-severe alopecia areata, were enrolled in an open-label pilot trial of oral tofacitinib given at 5 to 10 mg twice daily. immunoSEQ multiplex PCR using 35 Vbeta forward primers and 13 Jbeta reverse primers was used to amplify TCRbeta CDR3 regions. Patients stayed on tofacitinib for 6 to 18 months and then had 6 months of follow-up off drug so that delayed response and recurrence could be assessed. The RNA source kit depended on sample type: the PAXgene miRNA kit for fixed scalp, the miRNeasy kit for PBMCs, and the RNeasy kit for mouse skin. In treated patients, disease severity was measured using the SALT score, which gives the percentage of scalp surface area affected. Scalp tissue and sorted CD4+ and CD8+ peripheral blood T cells from patchy and totalis/universalis alopecia areata patients and from healthy controls were covered by human TCRbeta sequencing. The study used high-throughput TCRbeta sequencing to examine T cell clonal expansion in alopecia areata, in both the C3H/HeJ mouse model and human patients. Biopsies were taken from tofacitinib-treated patients at baseline and at 4 and 24 weeks of treatment, and a later scalp biopsy was taken in several of the tofacitinib-treated patients. Scalp clonality was compared across normal scalp (n=4), patchy alopecia areata scalp (n=8), and alopecia totalis/universalis scalp (n=8). General study outcomes and caveats: Resident alphabeta T cells in normal human skin are also sequenced, complicating scalp TCR repertoire analysis, unlike mouse skin dominated by gammadelta T cells. Higher clonality and more expanded CD8+ clones were observed in lesional scalp than in normal scalp, particularly in alopecia totalis/universalis, a finding suggestive of antigenic drive. Many expanded lesional clones were found to persist in scalp and blood during tofacitinib treatment, and relapse after treatment cessation may be partly explained by this persistence. With tofacitinib, both scalp clonality and the number of expanded CD8+ clones among the top 100 scalp clones went down significantly. Shared TCR sequences between patients were less evident than in mice, which may be partly attributable to HLA diversity in the patient population. Because the treated cohort was small and had only one nonresponder, larger studies are needed to examine links between baseline CD8+ expansion and response.

In the paper's terms, the treatment or condition label means: oral pan-JAK inhibitor, 5-10 mg twice daily. Lesional scalp punch biopsies and peripheral blood were obtained from alopecia areata patients. PBMCs were isolated by density centrifugation and stained for CD3, CD4 and CD8, after which CD4+ and CD8+ T cells were sorted on a FACSAria. Rearrangement joined TRBV7-8 to TRBJ2-3; the D element might be TRBD1 or TRBD2, as each aligns at 5 bases. The origin of this receptor is a human donor with alopecia areata. This specimen was CD4+ T cells sorted from blood, taken between weeks 30 and 35, from a patient treated with tofacitinib. The CDR3 region reads CASSYSRDRFRTDTQYF. The DNA sequence is as follows: TGTGCCAGCAGCTATTCCCGGGACCGATTCCGCACAGATACGCAGTATTTT.